The clone carrying this T cell receptor (beta chain) was seen a few times. These data originate in a study of blood T cell repertoires in COVID-19. Study-wide background: COVID-19 samples, acute and convalescent, were from the United States, Italy and Spain. T cells, B-cell-depleted T cells, or PBMCs provided the cDNA or gDNA that served as material.

The germline V gene has CDR1 SGHRS and CDR2 YFSETQ. V shed 3 bases and J 4 bases; nucleotides not matched to a gene: 12. This CDR3 is built from 17 residues. As handled by the study authors: Reference gene primer amplification gave estimated nucleated cell counts. Measured with immunoSEQ multiplex PCR; TCRdb has only the in-frame clones, and not every one. The V and J calls and clone size were taken over from that table, and D and trimming were inferred from the DNA. The table records approximately 250,000 clones, 75% to 85% of them present only once. Sequenced: peripheral blood. This receptor was taken from a human donor in a cohort sampled during active COVID-19. The rearrangement links TRBV5-1 to TRBJ2-2, with 7 bases lining up with TRBD2. The CDR3 sequence: CASSSTRLAPPTGELFF. DNA of the CDR3: TGCGCCAGCAGCTCCACCCGACTAGCCCCCCCCACCGGGGAGCTGTTTTTT.